This paragraph reports one T cell receptor (beta chain). There are a few counts of this clonotype. Its antigen is currently not known. Nothing much larger sits one base from this clone, and base qualities are not available. This sample stems from a study of blood T cells in healthy people across ages (dated by TCRdb to between 2014 and 2017). Regarding the research as a whole: In model experiments, template switching captured roughly one uniquely barcoded TCR beta cDNA molecule for every two T cells. The study measured age-related changes in TCR beta repertoire diversity using deep sequencing normalized with unique cDNA molecular identifiers. Four age groups were formed from the donors: young (average approximately 15 years), middle-aged (around 39), aged (about 62) and long-lived (less than 85). To avoid experimental bias, donors of different ages were spread randomly across the sequencing lanes. Two additional independent replicas of 1 million unique cDNA reads from the same blood draw were analyzed for two donors (one aged 18 to 30 and one aged 80 or older). Study-wide findings and limitations: Since profiling was done on bulk unsorted PBMCs, naive and antigen-experienced compartments could not be conclusively compared. As age increased, observed TCR beta diversity per million T cells dropped in a roughly linear way, and a significant reduction was already evident by age about 40. Compared with the aged group, more naive CD4+ T cells, fewer expanded clones and increased TCR diversity were shown by the long-lived group, suggesting age selection. Because the CMV infection status of the donors was unknown, age-related changes in expanded clonotypes may potentially have been confounded. Observed TCR beta diversity correlated strongly with the percentage of naive T cells measured by flow cytometry. Estimates of total diversity based on one million sequenced T cells were considered lower bounds and underestimates.

Library method: 5' RACE. TCRdb lists the instrument as Illumina HiSeq 2500. A second PCR of about 6 to 12 cycles was run with a J-beta primer mix and a sample-barcoded 5' primer. A unique molecular identifier was introduced onto each TCR beta cDNA molecule by a template-switch 5' adaptor carrying 12 random nucleotides. Each sample yielded at least 2.5 million CDR3-containing paired-end reads. All of the RNA was converted into first-strand cDNA using the Mint cDNA synthesis kit, with a TRBC-specific oligonucleotide serving as the primer. After uracil-DNA glycosylase treatment, a first 18-cycle PCR used universal primers M1SS and BC2_uni_R on all cDNA. The published analysis was carried out like this. For normalization, 1 million high-quality reads, each with a distinct molecular identifier, were randomly selected from each sample. Instead of being binned into consensus sequences, reads that shared molecular identifiers were thrown out. CDR3 identification, clonotype clustering and error correction used MiTCR with a Q25 quality threshold and the strictest error-elimination algorithm. A nonparametric unseen species model with Euler transformation was used to estimate a lower bound on total TCR beta diversity. TCRdb trimmed public reads at Q25 via fastp, called clones via MiXCR and kept in-frame beta chains. A single entry per CDR3 protein holds the most common genes and DNA from its merged rows. For this entry, the V and J calls and clone size follow TCRdb and not the study's own pipeline. Here the sample has 710,000 or so distinct CDR3 sequences; 32% occur a single time. The ten largest clones take up 15% of the sample.

The donors were roughly 38 Caucasian individuals from Russia, aged roughly 6 to 100 years, who were systemically healthy. Around 10 milliliters of peripheral blood were drawn from each donor into EDTA-treated Vacutainer tubes. Ficoll-Paque density-gradient centrifugation was used to isolate PBMCs, with at least 6 million obtained per sample. Total RNA, at least 6 micrograms per sample, was extracted from PBMCs with Trizol reagent. Naive CD45RAhigh/CD27high T cell percentages were measured by flow cytometry on a PBMC aliquot from every donor. V is pared back by 7 bases and J by 8 bases, with 11 bases lying between the germline termini. Measured from the cysteine to the phenylalanine, the CDR3 is 12 residues long. The entry retains the CDR3 DNA only, 36 bases that are in frame from base 1.

The TCR was taken from a woman older than 75 in good health. Donor details come from another sample of the same person, matched by shared clones. The chain is assembled from TRBV12-3 or TRBV12-4 and TRBJ2-2; the D gene is perhaps TRBD1, on 5 matching bases. The sample taken for sequencing was blood. CDR3 reads: CASKFGAGELFF. The sequence in DNA is TGTGCCAGCAAGTTTGGGGCAGGGGAGCTGTTTTTT.